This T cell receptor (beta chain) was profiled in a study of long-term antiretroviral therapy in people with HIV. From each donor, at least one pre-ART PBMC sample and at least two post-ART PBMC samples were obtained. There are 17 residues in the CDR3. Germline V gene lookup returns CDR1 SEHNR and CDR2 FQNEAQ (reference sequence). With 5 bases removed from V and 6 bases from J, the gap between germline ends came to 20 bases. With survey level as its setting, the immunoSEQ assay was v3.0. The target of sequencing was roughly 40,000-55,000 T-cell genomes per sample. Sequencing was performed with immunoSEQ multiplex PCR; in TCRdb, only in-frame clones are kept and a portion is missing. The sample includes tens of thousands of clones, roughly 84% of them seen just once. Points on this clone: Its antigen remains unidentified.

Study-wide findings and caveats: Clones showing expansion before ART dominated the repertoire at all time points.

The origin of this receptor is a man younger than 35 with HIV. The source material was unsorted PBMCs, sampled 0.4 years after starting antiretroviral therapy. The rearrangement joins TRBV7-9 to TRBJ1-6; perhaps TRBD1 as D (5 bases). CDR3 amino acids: CASSNNPRAGANSPLHF. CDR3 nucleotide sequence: TGTGCCAGCAGCAATAACCCCAGGGCAGGCGCTAATTCACCCCTCCACTTT.